Listed here are 28 T cell receptor beta chains from one sample, sequenced in a study of TIL therapy for anti-PD-1-resistant metastatic lung cancer. Noted time point: pre-treatment sample, taken before nivolumab and TIL therapy. Sequencing used immunoSEQ v3. Generated by immunoSEQ multiplex PCR, the TCRdb table keeps only in-frame clones and is missing some. The table records under 65,000 clones, over 75% of them present only once. Sequencing was performed on blood, taken at baseline. These receptor sequences come from a person aged 25-85 years with non-small cell lung cancer.

The chain combines TRBV7-2 with TRBJ2-2; TRBD2 matches 9 bases. Germline assignment: CDR1 SGHTA and CDR2 FQGNSA. This CDR3 is built from 16 residues. J lost 5 bases, V lost 5 bases, and 9 bases had no gene match. The CDR3 reads CASSGHLAGVTGELFF. The CDR3 coding sequence is TGTGCCAGCAGCGGCCACTTAGCGGGAGTAACCGGGGAGCTGTTTTTT.

J is TRBJ1-4 and V is TRBV18; D may be TRBD1 (5 bases). Germline lookup yields CDR1 KGHSH and CDR2 LQKENI. This CDR3 is 13 amino acids long. Trimming took off 6 bases at V and 3 bases at J, with 8 bases between the two ends. In DNA form, the CDR3 reads TGTGCCAGCTCGGGACTGTCTAATGAAAAACTGTTTTTT. Amino acids: CASSGLSNEKLFF.

This clone was counted a few times. The rearrangement joins TRBV20-1 to TRBJ2-7; D is ambiguous. Trimming stripped 3 bases from V and 6 bases from J, with 9 bases between. Per germline, CDR1 DFQATT and CDR2 SNEGSKA (reference sequence). The CDR3 loop spans 11 amino acids. The CDR3 loop is CSASPRPEQYF. The CDR3 DNA is TGCAGTGCTAGCCCCAGGCCCGAGCAGTACTTC.

The chain couples TRBV28 to TRBJ2-7; D remains ambiguous. This CDR3 spans 13 amino acids. The V and J ends lost 3 bases and 5 bases respectively, with 11 bases between them. CDR1 is MDHEN and CDR2 is SYDVKM in the germline V gene. The CDR3 here is CASSFPAAHEQYF. CDR3 nucleotide sequence: TGTGCCAGCAGTTTTCCAGCTGCCCACGAGCAGTACTTC.

This chain connects TRBV6-5 to TRBJ1-1; D may be TRBD1 (6 bases). The germline CDR1 and CDR2 sequences are MNHEY and SVGAGI. V was pared by 5 bases and J by 0 bases, with 13 bases between. CDR3 size: 15 residues. CDR3 sequence reads: CASSQQGGLNTEAFF. DNA of the CDR3: TGTGCCAGCAGTCAACAAGGGGGGCTGAACACTGAAGCTTTCTTT.

The rearrangement uses TRBV6-2 or TRBV6-3 and TRBJ1-1; D perhaps matches TRBD1 (6 bases). V was cut by 0 bases and J by 7 bases, with 12 bases left in between. The CDR3 spans 14 residues. Germline V CDR1 and CDR2: MNHEY, SVGEGT. The CDR3 DNA follows: TGTGCCAGCAGTTACTCGGACACGACAGGTGAAGCTTTCTTT. This translates into CASSYSDTTGEAFF.

This chain connects TRBV2 to TRBJ2-1; possibly TRBD2 for D (7 bases). CDR1 and CDR2 from the germline V gene are SNHLY and FYNNEI. V lost 0 bases, J lost 9 bases, and 15 bases lay in between. The CDR3 totals 15 residues. DNA for the CDR3: TGTGCCAGCAGTGAAGCAGGGGGGGGGTTGAGTGAGCAGTTCTTC. Amino acid sequence: CASSEAGGGLSEQFF.

This clone has a single count. This chain connects TRBV6-1 to TRBJ2-7; D is unclear. Germline V gene data show CDR1 as MNHNS and CDR2 as SASEGT. The CDR3 has 13 residues. V shed 2 bases and J shed 4 bases, with 9 bases lying between them. Here the CDR3 reads CASSESPGYEQYF. The CDR3 bases are TGTGCCAGCAGTGAATCCCCGGGTTACGAGCAGTACTTC.

The rearrangement links TRBV18 to TRBJ1-2; 7 positions agree with TRBD1. V shed 3 bases, J shed 3 bases, and the junction held 19 bases outside the gene matches. Germline CDR1 reads KGHSH; CDR2 reads LQKENI. This CDR3 region has 19 residues. CDR3 protein: CASSPPRGSGTVTYYGYTF. The CDR3 DNA reads TGTGCCAGCTCACCGCCCAGGGGGAGCGGGACAGTGACTTACTATGGCTACACCTTC.

The chain couples TRBV28 to TRBJ2-5; 9 bases align to TRBD1. CDR3 length: 14 amino acids. V dropped 6 bases and J dropped 7; count of bases not matched to a gene: 9. Germline V gene sequence: CDR1 MDHEN, CDR2 SYDVKM. CDR3 sequence: CASRHDRGVGTQYF. Written as DNA, the CDR3 is TGTGCCAGCAGACATGACAGGGGGGTCGGGACCCAGTACTTC. Complete variable domain (other parts from reference TRBV28 and TRBJ2-5): DVKVTQSSRYLVKRTGEKVFLECVQDMDHENMFWYRQDPGLGLRLIYFSYDVKMKEKGDIPEGYSVSREKKERFSLILESASTNQTSMYLCASRHDRGVGTQYFGPGTRLLVL.

The chain employs TRBV19 and TRBJ2-1; a weak D match, TRBD1 (5 bases). V was pared by 5 bases and J by 0 bases, with 8 bases between. CDR1 and CDR2 (germline): LNHDA, SQIVND (reference sequence). The CDR3 spans 14 residues. CDR3 DNA: TGTGCCAGTAGTCAGGGTTCCTCCTACAATGAGCAGTTCTTC. Translation gives CASSQGSSYNEQFF. The variable domain in full, with the rest retrieved from reference TRBV19 and TRBJ2-1, is DGGITQSPKYLFRKEGQNVTLSCEQNLNHDAMYWYRQDPGQGLRLIYYSQIVNDFQKGDIAEGYSVSREKKESFPLTVTSAQKNPTAFYLCASSQGSSYNEQFFGPGTRLTVL.

This clone occurred a few times. The chain joins TRBV15 to TRBJ2-3, with 7 positions matching TRBD2. Germline CDR1 and CDR2: LNHNV and YYDKDF (reference sequence). This CDR3 spans 16 amino acids. V dropped 0 bases and J dropped 4; count of bases not matched to a gene: 7. CDR3: CATSREGLSLPDTQYF. The CDR3 DNA is TGTGCCACCAGCAGAGAGGGACTAAGTCTTCCAGATACGCAGTATTTT.

The rearrangement uses TRBV5-5 and TRBJ1-5; D not certain. The germline V gene has CDR1 SGHKS and CDR2 YYEKEE (reference sequence). V shed 0 bases and J shed 6 bases, with 7 bases lying between them. The CDR3 runs 13 residues. Here the CDR3 reads CASSLEEAQPQHF. CDR3 bases: TGTGCCAGCAGCTTGGAGGAGGCTCAGCCCCAGCATTTT.

The CDR3 is CASSESWDSNQPQHF. In nucleotides, the CDR3 is TGTGCCAGCAGTGAAAGCTGGGACAGCAATCAGCCCCAGCATTTT. V usage is TRBV6-1 and J usage is TRBJ1-5; the D gene is possibly TRBD1 (5 bases). This CDR3 has 15 residues. With 2 bases removed from V and 1 base from J, the gap between germline ends came to 9 bases. Germline CDR1 MNHNS, CDR2 SASEGT.

This chain's CDR3 is CAISGELEAFF. The CDR3 bases are TGTGCCATCAGTGGGGAGCTTGAAGCTTTCTTT. The V and J genes are TRBV10-3 and TRBJ1-1; D is undetermined. This CDR3 contains 11 residues. With 4 bases removed from V and 7 bases from J, the gap between germline ends came to 7 bases. CDR1 is ENHRY, CDR2 SYGVKD, per germline.

The rearrangement uses TRBV2 and TRBJ1-1; no definite D call. This CDR3 contains 13 residues. CDR1 is SNHLY and CDR2 is FYNNEI in the germline V gene. V lost 4 bases, J lost 4 bases, and 10 bases lay in between. CDR3 coding DNA: TGTGCCAGCAGTGTAGAACTGTCCACTGAAGCTTTCTTT. Translation gives CASSVELSTEAFF.

Only one count was recorded for this clone. This chain uses TRBV5-4 with TRBJ2-2, with 13 bases fitting TRBD2. Germline CDR1 SGHNT, CDR2 YYREEE (reference sequence). The ends lost 4 bases at V and 5 bases at J; junction bases unmatched: 5. This CDR3 region has 16 residues. The CDR3 coding sequence is TGTGCCAGCAGCCTGGGACTAGCGGGAAGTACCGGGGAGCTGTTTTTT. Amino acid sequence: CASSLGLAGSTGELFF.

This clone was seen a handful of times. This chain links TRBV7-3 with TRBJ2-2; a possible D gene is TRBD1 (5 bases). V dropped 5 bases and J dropped 6 bases, with 16 bases sitting between them. CDR1 is SGHTA, CDR2 FQGTGA, per germline. This CDR3 spans 15 amino acids. CDR3 in amino acids: CASSPVSAGSGELFF. CDR3 coding DNA: TGTGCCAGCAGCCCTGTCTCAGCAGGGTCCGGGGAGCTGTTTTTT.

The chain links TRBV24-1 to TRBJ2-5; 9 bases match TRBD1. The CDR3 covers 15 residues. Germline V gene sequence: CDR1 KGHDR, CDR2 SFDVKD. The ends lost 6 bases at V and 5 bases at J; junction bases unmatched: 9. This CDR3 is CATSFPDRGRETQYF. CDR3 DNA sequence: TGTGCCACCAGTTTCCCGGACAGGGGACGGGAGACCCAGTACTTC.

V gene TRBV28 combines with J gene TRBJ1-1, with 7 positions matching TRBD1. The CDR3 covers 12 residues. The V gene end was trimmed by 3 bases and the J gene end by 9 bases; junction bases not matched to a gene: 4. In germline, CDR1 is MDHEN, CDR2 SYDVKM. The CDR3: CASSFRQGKAFF. The CDR3 region has the DNA TGTGCCAGCAGTTTCCGACAGGGTAAAGCTTTCTTT. Combining the CDR3 with reference TRBV28 and TRBJ1-1 gives the whole variable domain DVKVTQSSRYLVKRTGEKVFLECVQDMDHENMFWYRQDPGLGLRLIYFSYDVKMKEKGDIPEGYSVSREKKERFSLILESASTNQTSMYLCASSFRQGKAFFGQGTRLTVV.

This clone was picked up one time. The rearrangement links TRBV5-8 to TRBJ2-1, with no clear D. The CDR3 has 14 amino acids. Germline assignment: CDR1 SGHTS and CDR2 YDEGEE. Trimming stripped 4 bases from V and 2 bases from J, with 10 bases between. In DNA, the CDR3 is TGTGCCAGCAGCCGCTTGGGCCCCTACAATGAGCAGTTCTTC. It is translated as CASSRLGPYNEQFF.

The chain has TRBV28 and TRBJ2-1; D unresolved. Germline loops: CDR1 MDHEN, CDR2 SYDVKM. The CDR3 has 11 residues. V lost 2 bases to trimming and J lost 7 bases, with 3 bases between them. The CDR3 sequence is CASSLGNEQFF. The DNA for the CDR3 is TGTGCCAGCAGTTTAGGGAATGAGCAGTTCTTC.

This clone has more than one count but fewer than ten. V and J are TRBV7-9 and TRBJ1-5; a possible D gene is TRBD1 (5 bases). The CDR3 length is 16 residues. Germline V gene lookup returns CDR1 SEHNR and CDR2 FQNEAQ (reference sequence). Trimming took off 3 bases at V and 7 bases at J, with 19 bases between the two ends. CDR3: CASSLSMGVIGQPQHF. In DNA form, the CDR3 reads TGTGCCAGCAGCTTGTCGATGGGGGTCATTGGGCAGCCCCAGCATTTT.

The chain links TRBV11-2 to TRBJ2-2; tentative D call: TRBD2 (5 bases). The V end was cut by 5 bases, the J end by 7 bases, with 14 bases between. The V gene's germline CDR1 is SGHAT and CDR2 FQNNGV. This CDR3 spans 14 amino acids. In DNA, the CDR3 is TGTGCCAGCAGCCCTTTTCGGAGCGGCGGGGAGCTGTTTTTT. This encodes CASSPFRSGGELFF.

This chain connects TRBV5-4 to TRBJ1-2; 9 positions agree with TRBD1. The germline V gene has CDR1 SGHNT and CDR2 YYREEE (reference sequence). The CDR3 contains 17 residues. J was trimmed by 3 bases and V by 4 bases; bases with no gene match: 13. This CDR3 is CASSAGPGTGRDYGYTF. Here the CDR3 DNA reads TGTGCCAGCAGCGCTGGCCCCGGGACAGGGAGGGACTATGGCTACACCTTC.

This chain connects TRBV13 to TRBJ1-1; D ambiguous. Trimming took off 1 base at V and 1 base at J, with 7 bases between the two ends. The CDR3 totals 14 residues. The germline CDR1 and CDR2 sequences are PRHDT and FYEKMQ (reference sequence). The CDR3 spells CASSLDRENTEAFF. As DNA, the CDR3 is TGTGCCAGCAGCTTAGATAGGGAGAACACTGAAGCTTTCTTT.

V usage is TRBV6-6 and J usage is TRBJ2-5, with D maybe TRBD2 (6 bases). Trimming left V 4 bases short and J 2 bases short, with 14 bases between. The germline V gene encodes CDR1 MNHNY and CDR2 SVGAGI (reference sequence). This CDR3 is built from 15 residues. CDR3: CASSFSPGTQETQYF. CDR3 sequence (DNA): TGTGCCAGCAGTTTTTCCCCCGGGACTCAAGAGACCCAGTACTTC.

The rearrangement links TRBV24-1 to TRBJ2-3; the D is unclear. The CDR3 sequence is 13 residues long. V lost 7 bases, J lost 1 base, and 8 bases lay in between. Germline loops: CDR1 KGHDR, CDR2 SFDVKD. The CDR3 protein is CATRGWGTDTQYF. In nucleotides, the CDR3 is TGTGCCACCAGGGGTTGGGGCACAGATACGCAGTATTTT.